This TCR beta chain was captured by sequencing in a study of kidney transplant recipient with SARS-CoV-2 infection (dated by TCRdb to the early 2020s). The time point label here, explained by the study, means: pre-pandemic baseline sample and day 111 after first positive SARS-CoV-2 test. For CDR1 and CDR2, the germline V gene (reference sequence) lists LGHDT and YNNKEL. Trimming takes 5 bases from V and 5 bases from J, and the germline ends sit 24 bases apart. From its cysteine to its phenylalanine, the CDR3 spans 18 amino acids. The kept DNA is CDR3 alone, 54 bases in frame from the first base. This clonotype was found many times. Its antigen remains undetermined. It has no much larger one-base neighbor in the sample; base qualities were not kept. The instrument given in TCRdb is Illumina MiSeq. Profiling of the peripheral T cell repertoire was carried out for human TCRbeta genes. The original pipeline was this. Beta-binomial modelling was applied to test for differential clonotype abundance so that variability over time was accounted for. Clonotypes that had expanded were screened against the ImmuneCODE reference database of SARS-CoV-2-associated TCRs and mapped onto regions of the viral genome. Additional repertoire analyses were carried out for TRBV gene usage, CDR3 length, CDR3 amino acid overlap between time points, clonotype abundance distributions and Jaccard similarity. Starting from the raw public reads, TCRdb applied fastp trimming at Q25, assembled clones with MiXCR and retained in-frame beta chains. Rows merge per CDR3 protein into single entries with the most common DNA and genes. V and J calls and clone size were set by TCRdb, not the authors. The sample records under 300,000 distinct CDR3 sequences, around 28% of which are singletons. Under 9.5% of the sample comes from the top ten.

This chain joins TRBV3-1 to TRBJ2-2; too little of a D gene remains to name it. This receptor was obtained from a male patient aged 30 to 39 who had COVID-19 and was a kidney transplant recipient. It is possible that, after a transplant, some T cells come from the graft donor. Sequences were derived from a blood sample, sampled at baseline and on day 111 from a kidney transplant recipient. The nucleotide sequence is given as TGTGCCAGCAGCAATCCAGCTCCCATTTCAGGCTTGACCGGGGAGCTGTTTTTT. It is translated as CASSNPAPISGLTGELFF.